This TCR beta chain was captured in a study of Ad26.COV2.S vaccination and SARS-CoV-2 variants. Treatment here: over 15 received Ad26.COV2.S at low or high dose, single or two shots; about 5 received placebo; per-sample allocation not given. Sample collection was performed on day 63 after the first vaccine or placebo injection. The V end lost 6 bases, the J end lost 0 bases, and 3 bases lay between the germline ends. The CDR3 extends over 12 amino acids. Germline loops: CDR1 SNHLY, CDR2 FYNNEI. Sequencing used immunoSEQ multiplex PCR; TCRdb keeps in-frame clones, though not all of them. The sample carries around 300,000 clones, about 90% recorded once.

Sequencing used peripheral blood, obtained in a trial of Ad26.COV2.S vaccine versus placebo. This TCR came from a person between 18 and 59 years old who received the Ad26.COV2.S COVID-19 vaccine or a placebo. This chain links TRBV2 with TRBJ1-3, with unresolved D. CDR3 DNA: TGTGCCAGCAGCACCTCTGGAAACACCATATATTTT. Amino acid sequence: CASSTSGNTIYF.